This T cell receptor (beta chain) was captured in a study of blood T cell repertoires in COVID-19. Per the authors' pipeline: Amplification of reference gene primers provided the estimated nucleated cell counts. Measured with immunoSEQ multiplex PCR; TCRdb has only the in-frame clones, and not every one. That table is the source of V, J and clone size, and D and trimming were worked out from the DNA. The sample holds over 100,000 clones; about 78% are singletons and the top ten take 4% to 5.5%. The germline CDR1 and CDR2 sequences are KGHSH and LQKENI. The trim removed 5 bases at V and 5 bases at J, leaving 8 bases unmatched. The CDR3 sequence is 14 residues long. This clone was picked up a small number of times.

The TCR comes from a human donor in a cohort sampled during active or convalescent COVID-19. The specimen sequenced was peripheral blood. The chain couples TRBV18 to TRBJ1-1, with 7 bases aligning to TRBD1. The CDR3 DNA follows: TGTGCCAGCTCAGCAACAGGGGTAAAAACTGAAGCTTTCTTT. Residues: CASSATGVKTEAFF. The full variable domain, its missing parts supplied by reference TRBV18 and TRBJ1-1, is NAGVMQNPRHLVRRRGQEARLRCSPMKGHSHVYWYRQLPEEGLKFMVYLQKENIIDESGMPKERFSAEFPKEGPSILRIQQVVRGDSAAYFCASSATGVKTEAFFGQGTRLTVV.